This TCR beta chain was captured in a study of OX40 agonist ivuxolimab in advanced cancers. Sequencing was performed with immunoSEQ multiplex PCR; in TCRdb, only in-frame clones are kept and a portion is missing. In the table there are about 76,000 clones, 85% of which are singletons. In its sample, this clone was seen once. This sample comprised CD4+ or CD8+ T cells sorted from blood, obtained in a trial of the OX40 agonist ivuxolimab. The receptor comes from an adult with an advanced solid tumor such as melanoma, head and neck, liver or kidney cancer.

CDR3 coding DNA: TGTGCCAGCAGTTCGGGACAGCTAGCAACCTACGAGCAGTACTTC. Protein product: CASSSGQLATYEQYF. The chain uses TRBV5-5 and TRBJ2-7, with TRBD1 matching over 7 bases. CDR1 and CDR2 from the germline V gene are SGHKS and YYEKEE (reference sequence). J was trimmed by 2 bases and V by 5 bases; bases with no gene match: 10. This CDR3 has 15 residues. Combining the CDR3 with reference TRBV5-5 and TRBJ2-7 gives the whole variable domain DAGVTQSPTHLIKTRGQQVTLRCSPISGHKSVSWYQQVLGQGPQFIFQYYEKEERGRGNFPDRFSARQFPNYSSELNVNALLLGDSALYLCASSSGQLATYEQYFGPGTRLTVT.